These T cell receptor beta chains were read from a single sample in a study of blood T cell repertoires in COVID-19. Clones were read by immunoSEQ multiplex PCR, and TCRdb kept only the in-frame ones, dropping some. The data contain approximately 250,000 clones, around four fifths of them singletons. The sample consisted of peripheral blood. These receptors originate from a woman aged 55-70 years with active or convalescent COVID-19. Each CDR3 is given with its conserved first and last residue. The D gene is left open where the match is weak. Not all rows give a size; the values are once, few, many and, for expanded clones, a class.

length: 15; size: .; D: TRBD2; J: TRBJ2-1; V: TRBV30; CDR3: CAWSTGLAGQGEQFF; DNA: TGTGCCTGGAGTACGGGACTAGCGGGACAGGGGGAGCAGTTCTTC
length: 12; size: .; D: .; J: TRBJ2-7; V: TRBV6-6; CDR3: CASSYSSYEQYF; DNA: TGTGCCAGCAGTTACTCGAGCTACGAGCAGTACTTC
length: 14; size: .; D: TRBD2; J: TRBJ2-3; V: TRBV27; CDR3: CASHSGGAGNTQYF; DNA: TGTGCCAGTCATAGCGGGGGGGCAGGAAATACGCAGTATTTT
length: 17; size: .; D: TRBD2; J: TRBJ2-3; V: TRBV14; CDR3: CASSQVRTSGRTDTQYF; DNA: TGTGCCAGCAGCCAAGTCAGGACTAGCGGTCGCACAGATACGCAGTATTTT
length: 14; size: few; D: .; J: TRBJ1-3; V: TRBV6-4; CDR3: CASSPGTPGNTIYF; DNA: TGTGCCAGCAGCCCCGGGACACCTGGAAACACCATATATTTT
length: 15; size: .; D: TRBD2; J: TRBJ2-3; V: TRBV19; CDR3: CASSREGTSTDTQYF; DNA: TGTGCCAGTAGCCGGGAGGGAACTAGCACAGATACGCAGTATTTT
length: 13; size: .; D: .; J: TRBJ1-4; V: TRBV19; CDR3: CASSMSGIEKLFF; DNA: TGTGCCAGTAGTATGTCGGGAATTGAAAAACTGTTTTTT
length: 13; size: .; D: .; J: TRBJ2-3; V: TRBV4-2; CDR3: CASSLRRADTQYF; DNA: TGTGCCAGCAGCCTTAGGAGGGCAGATACGCAGTATTTT
length: 16; size: .; D: TRBD2; J: TRBJ2-7; V: TRBV29-1; CDR3: CSVEDSRDYTTYEQYF; DNA: TGCAGCGTTGAAGATTCAAGGGACTACACAACCTACGAGCAGTACTTC
length: 12; size: .; D: .; J: TRBJ1-2; V: TRBV12-3/TRBV12-4; CDR3: CASTKDSYGYTF; DNA: TGTGCCAGCACTAAAGACAGCTATGGCTACACCTTC
length: 13; size: .; D: TRBD1; J: TRBJ1-5; V: TRBV12-3/TRBV12-4; CDR3: CASSSQGQAPQHF; DNA: TGTGCCAGCAGTTCACAGGGGCAGGCGCCCCAGCATTTT
length: 16; size: .; D: TRBD2; J: TRBJ2-5; V: TRBV15; CDR3: CATSRDRLAGQETQYF; DNA: TGTGCCACCAGCAGAGATCGGCTAGCGGGGCAAGAGACCCAGTACTTC
length: 16; size: .; D: .; J: TRBJ1-4; V: TRBV5-1; CDR3: CASSRGLKATNEKLFF; DNA: TGCGCCAGCAGCAGGGGCCTCAAAGCAACTAATGAAAAACTGTTTTTT
length: 16; size: .; D: .; J: TRBJ1-5; V: TRBV7-8; CDR3: CASSLSRRGGNQPQHF; DNA: TGTGCCAGCAGCTTAAGCCGGCGGGGTGGCAATCAGCCCCAGCATTTT
length: 15; size: .; D: TRBD2; J: TRBJ2-1; V: TRBV5-1; CDR3: CASSLASGGNNEQFF; DNA: TGCGCCAGCAGCTTGGCTAGCGGGGGTAACAATGAGCAGTTCTTC
length: 13; size: .; D: .; J: TRBJ1-1; V: TRBV5-6; CDR3: CASSRTENTEAFF; DNA: TGTGCCAGCAGCCGGACTGAGAACACTGAAGCTTTCTTT
length: 15; size: .; D: .; J: TRBJ2-7; V: TRBV11-3; CDR3: CASSLTSGHSYEQYF; DNA: TGTGCCAGCAGCTTAACGAGCGGGCACTCCTACGAGCAGTACTTC
length: 17; size: .; D: .; J: TRBJ1-1; V: TRBV5-1; CDR3: CASSPNALTGRVTEAFF; DNA: TGCGCCAGCAGCCCCAATGCCCTTACAGGGCGAGTCACTGAAGCTTTCTTT
length: 14; size: .; D: TRBD1; J: TRBJ1-1; V: TRBV2; CDR3: CASSPDRVNTEAFF; DNA: TGTGCCAGCAGCCCCGACAGGGTGAACACTGAAGCTTTCTTT
length: 15; size: .; D: TRBD1; J: TRBJ1-2; V: TRBV6-6; CDR3: CASSYGGQGGYGYTF; DNA: TGTGCCAGCAGTTACGGGGGGCAGGGGGGCTATGGCTACACCTTC
length: 13; size: .; D: .; J: TRBJ1-2; V: TRBV11-3; CDR3: CASTPGGNYGYTF; DNA: TGTGCCAGCACCCCGGGGGGGAATTATGGCTACACCTTC
length: 12; size: .; D: .; J: TRBJ1-5; V: TRBV6-5; CDR3: CASRGRGLAQHF; DNA: TGTGCCAGCAGGGGGAGAGGGTTAGCCCAGCATTTT
length: 13; size: few; D: .; J: TRBJ2-7; V: TRBV27; CDR3: CASSSLSSYEQYF; DNA: TGTGCCAGCAGTTCCCTCAGCTCCTACGAGCAGTACTTC
length: 13; size: .; D: .; J: TRBJ2-3; V: TRBV29-1; CDR3: CSVGGIGLTTQYF; DNA: TGCAGCGTTGGAGGAATTGGACTTACTACGCAGTATTTT
length: 15; size: .; D: .; J: TRBJ2-7; V: TRBV25-1; CDR3: CASSPLLGTHYEQYF; DNA: TGTGCCAGCAGCCCGTTGCTAGGGACTCATTACGAGCAGTACTTC
length: 15; size: .; D: .; J: TRBJ1-5; V: TRBV2; CDR3: CASSEVGVGNQPQHF; DNA: TGTGCCAGCAGTGAAGTAGGGGTGGGCAATCAGCCCCAGCATTTT
length: 15; size: .; D: .; J: TRBJ1-5; V: TRBV27; CDR3: CASSLSAGFAQPQHF; DNA: TGTGCCAGCAGTTTATCTGCGGGGTTTGCGCAGCCCCAGCATTTT
length: 13; size: .; D: .; J: TRBJ2-7; V: TRBV6-6; CDR3: CASSEIEPHEQYF; DNA: TGTGCCAGCAGCGAAATAGAGCCTCACGAGCAGTACTTC
length: 15; size: .; D: TRBD2; J: TRBJ2-7; V: TRBV7-8; CDR3: CASSSRSLAGNEQYF; DNA: TGTGCCAGCAGCTCCAGGTCACTAGCGGGAAACGAGCAGTACTTC
length: 16; size: .; D: TRBD2; J: TRBJ2-5; V: TRBV11-3; CDR3: CASSSTTGGVLRTQYF; DNA: TGTGCCAGCAGCTCCACCACGGGGGGAGTGTTACGGACCCAGTACTTC
length: 12; size: once; D: .; J: TRBJ2-2; V: TRBV12-3/TRBV12-4; CDR3: CASTVNTGELFF; DNA: TGTGCCAGCACCGTGAACACCGGGGAGCTGTTTTTT
length: 16; size: .; D: TRBD2; J: TRBJ2-3; V: TRBV24-1; CDR3: CATSDQTLAPPDTQYF; DNA: TGTGCCACCAGTGATCAAACACTAGCGCCTCCAGATACGCAGTATTTT
length: 15; size: .; D: TRBD1; J: TRBJ2-2; V: TRBV7-9; CDR3: CASSRQGGNTGELFF; DNA: TGTGCCAGCAGTCGACAGGGGGGGAACACCGGGGAGCTGTTTTTT
length: 19; size: few; D: .; J: TRBJ1-4; V: TRBV29-1; CDR3: CSVTGWVRSKTDFNEKLFF; DNA: TGCAGCGTTACTGGCTGGGTTAGATCCAAGACGGACTTTAATGAAAAACTGTTTTTT
length: 15; size: few; D: TRBD2; J: TRBJ2-1; V: TRBV10-3; CDR3: CAISSSGGDYNEQFF; DNA: TGTGCCATCAGCTCTAGCGGGGGGGACTACAATGAGCAGTTCTTC
length: 12; size: .; D: .; J: TRBJ2-2; V: TRBV30; CDR3: CACPRVSGELFF; DNA: TGTGCCTGCCCCAGGGTATCCGGGGAGCTGTTTTTT
length: 15; size: .; D: TRBD2; J: TRBJ2-5; V: TRBV3-1/TRBV3-2; CDR3: CASSQDWGEGETQYF; DNA: TGTGCCAGCAGCCAAGATTGGGGGGAGGGGGAGACCCAGTACTTC
length: 16; size: .; D: .; J: TRBJ1-1; V: TRBV18; CDR3: CASSPWRGGMNTEAFF; DNA: TGTGCCAGCTCACCATGGAGGGGGGGAATGAACACTGAAGCTTTCTTT
length: 14; size: .; D: TRBD1; J: TRBJ2-1; V: TRBV11-3; CDR3: CASNPGQGYNEQFF; DNA: TGTGCCAGCAACCCGGGACAGGGCTACAATGAGCAGTTCTTC
length: 12; size: .; D: .; J: TRBJ1-1; V: TRBV29-1; CDR3: CSVVRGNTEAFF; DNA: TGCAGCGTTGTTCGGGGGAACACTGAAGCTTTCTTT
length: 14; size: .; D: .; J: TRBJ1-1; V: TRBV18; CDR3: CASSPDRMNTEAFF; DNA: TGTGCCAGCTCACCGGACAGAATGAACACTGAAGCTTTCTTT
length: 16; size: .; D: .; J: TRBJ1-1; V: TRBV19; CDR3: CASGQRRNWWNAEAFF; DNA: TGTGCCAGTGGTCAGCGCCGGAACTGGTGGAACGCTGAAGCTTTCTTT
length: 16; size: .; D: TRBD1; J: TRBJ1-1; V: TRBV29-1; CDR3: CSPRHRGRGLSAEAFF; DNA: TGCAGCCCGAGACACAGGGGGCGTGGGTTGAGCGCTGAAGCTTTCTTT
length: 16; size: .; D: .; J: TRBJ2-2; V: TRBV4-1; CDR3: CASSQDFGAMAGELFF; DNA: TGCGCCAGCAGCCAAGATTTTGGGGCGATGGCCGGGGAGCTGTTTTTT
length: 13; size: .; D: .; J: TRBJ1-2; V: TRBV9; CDR3: CASSVGQPGGYTF; DNA: TGTGCCAGCAGCGTCGGACAGCCGGGAGGCTACACCTTC
length: 14; size: .; D: .; J: TRBJ2-3; V: TRBV7-9; CDR3: CASSLYAGTDTQYF; DNA: TGTGCCAGCAGCTTATATGCAGGCACAGATACGCAGTATTTT
length: 14; size: once; D: .; J: TRBJ2-2; V: TRBV16; CDR3: CASGRGWNTGELFF; DNA: TGTGCCAGCGGACGGGGGTGGAACACCGGGGAGCTGTTTTTT
length: 14; size: .; D: .; J: TRBJ1-1; V: TRBV18; CDR3: CASSPRGLNTEAFF; DNA: TGTGCCAGCTCCCCCAGGGGCCTGAACACTGAAGCTTTCTTT
length: 15; size: .; D: .; J: TRBJ1-3; V: TRBV5-6; CDR3: CASSLGHLSGNTIYF; DNA: TGTGCCAGCAGCCTCGGACACCTCTCTGGAAACACCATATATTTT
length: 17; size: .; D: .; J: TRBJ1-1; V: TRBV7-9; CDR3: CASSPLGIQVRGTEAFF; DNA: TGTGCCAGCAGCCCCTTAGGGATACAGGTGCGAGGCACTGAAGCTTTCTTT
length: 13; size: .; D: .; J: TRBJ1-2; V: TRBV9; CDR3: CASTKGTADGYTF; DNA: TGTGCCAGCACGAAGGGGACTGCAGATGGCTACACCTTC
length: 12; size: .; D: .; J: TRBJ2-5; V: TRBV7-9; CDR3: CASSRDQETQYF; DNA: TGTGCCAGCAGTCGCGACCAAGAGACCCAGTACTTC
length: 14; size: once; D: TRBD1; J: TRBJ1-2; V: TRBV5-1; CDR3: CASSVGTGDYGYTF; DNA: TGCGCCAGCAGCGTAGGGACAGGGGACTATGGCTACACCTTC
length: 16; size: .; D: TRBD1; J: TRBJ1-1; V: TRBV19; CDR3: CASAPSPGQGNTEAFF; DNA: TGTGCCAGTGCCCCCTCCCCGGGACAGGGGAACACTGAAGCTTTCTTT
length: 16; size: .; D: TRBD2; J: TRBJ2-2; V: TRBV5-4; CDR3: CASSLGGRAHTGELFF; DNA: TGTGCCAGCAGCTTGGGCGGGAGGGCCCACACCGGGGAGCTGTTTTTT